Below, one TCR beta chain is given with its context. Its antigen is undetermined. The data derive from a study of long-term antiretroviral therapy in people with HIV. Broader study findings: Compared with controls, HIV repertoires showed narrower CDR3 length ranges. Dominating the repertoire at all time points were the clones that expanded before ART. Blood dating 2004 to 2017 may reflect older ART regimens.

Survey level was the resolution at which the v3.0 immunoSEQ assay ran. Sequencing used immunoSEQ multiplex PCR; TCRdb keeps in-frame clones, though not all of them. The sample has 15,000 to 20,000 clones; 91% are singletons. Participants who had HIV were, without exception, treated in the United States. Per the germline V gene, CDR1 is MNHEY and CDR2 is SMNVEV (reference sequence). This CDR3 is 15 amino acids long. The V gene end was trimmed by 6 bases and the J gene end by 0 bases; junction bases not matched to a gene: 4. J is TRBJ2-1 and V is TRBV27; 8 bases are shared with TRBD1. The starting material was unsorted PBMCs, obtained 3 years after starting antiretroviral therapy. This receptor was obtained from a man in his fifties or sixties with HIV. In DNA form, the CDR3 reads TGTGCCAGCAGGGCTGGGACAGGCTCCTACAATGAGCAGTTCTTC. It yields the protein CASRAGTGSYNEQFF.